The 5 T cell receptor beta chains given below trace back to one sample, sequenced in a study of CD8+ T cells in alopecia areata. RNA was isolated and reverse transcribed to cDNA, the sequencing template. Method: immunoSEQ multiplex PCR; TCRdb's copy keeps in-frame clones and lacks some. The sample lists fewer than 200,000 clones, less than 80% occurring once. Sample: CD8+ T cells sorted from blood, taken at week 0. The receptors were gathered from a human donor with alopecia areata.

This chain links TRBV4-1 with TRBJ2-7; D may match TRBD1 or TRBD2 (6 bases each). The germline V and J ends were trimmed by 0 bases and 3 bases, with 12 bases remaining between them. Germline V gives CDR1 MGHRA, CDR2 YSYEKL. The length of the CDR3 is 15 residues. CDR3 amino acids: CASSQEGRGGYEQYF. In DNA form, the CDR3 reads TGCGCCAGCAGCCAAGAGGGCAGGGGAGGCTACGAGCAGTACTTC.

The chain links TRBV13 to TRBJ2-3; D ambiguous. The CDR3 is made up of 13 amino acids. V was trimmed by 2 bases and J by 2 bases, leaving 5 bases between them. Germline-derived CDR1 and CDR2 are PRHDT and FYEKMQ (reference sequence). This CDR3 reads CASSLSLTDTQYF. CDR3 coding DNA: TGTGCCAGCAGCTTATCCCTCACAGATACGCAGTATTTT. Combining the CDR3 with reference TRBV13 and TRBJ2-3 gives the whole variable domain AAGVIQSPRHLIKEKRETATLKCYPIPRHDTVYWYQQGPGQDPQFLISFYEKMQSDKGSIPDRFSAQQFSDYHSELNMSSLELGDSALYFCASSLSLTDTQYFGPGTRLTVL.

This sequence joins TRBV27 and TRBJ2-7; no firm D call. Trimming removed 5 bases at V and 6 bases at J, with 11 bases between. Germline CDR1 is MNHEY and CDR2 is SMNVEV (reference sequence). The CDR3 contains 12 residues. The CDR3 region has the DNA TGTGCCAGCAGTCCGCGACGAGGCGAGCAGTACTTC. Translating gives CASSPRRGEQYF.

This clone was counted only a few times. The chain uses TRBV25-1 and TRBJ1-1, with D tentatively TRBD1 (6 bases). The germline CDR1 and CDR2 sequences are MGHDK and SYGVNS. The CDR3 extends over 12 amino acids. V shed 5 bases and J shed 10 bases, with 14 bases lying between them. The CDR3 nucleotides read TGTGCCAGCAGTAAAACAGGGAATCGAGCTTTCTTT. Translated: CASSKTGNRAFF.

This clone was observed a handful of times. The rearrangement uses TRBV25-1 and TRBJ1-2; no firm D call. Trimming removed 3 bases at V and 1 base at J, with 6 bases between. The CDR3 is made up of 13 amino acids. Germline V CDR1 and CDR2: MGHDK, SYGVNS. The CDR3 nucleotides are TGTGCCAGCAGTGAGGCCCGTAACTATGGCTACACCTTC. This translates into CASSEARNYGYTF.